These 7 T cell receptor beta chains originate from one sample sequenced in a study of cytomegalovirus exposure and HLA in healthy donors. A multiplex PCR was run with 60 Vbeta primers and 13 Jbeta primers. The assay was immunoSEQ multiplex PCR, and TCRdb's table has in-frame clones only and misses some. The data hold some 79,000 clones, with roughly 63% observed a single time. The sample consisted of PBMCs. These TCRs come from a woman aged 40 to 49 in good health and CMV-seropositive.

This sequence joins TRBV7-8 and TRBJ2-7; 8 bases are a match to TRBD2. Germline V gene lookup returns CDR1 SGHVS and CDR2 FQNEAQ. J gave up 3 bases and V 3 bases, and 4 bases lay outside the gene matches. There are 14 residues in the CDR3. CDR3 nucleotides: TGTGCCAGCAGCTTGGGACTAGAGGTCTACGAGCAGTACTTC. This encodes CASSLGLEVYEQYF.

CDR3 sequence: CASSLQLDTEAFF. CDR3 DNA: TGTGCCAGCAGCCTTCAACTTGACACTGAAGCTTTCTTT. This chain links TRBV11-2 with TRBJ1-1, with D unclear. This CDR3 comprises 13 residues. CDR1 and CDR2 from the germline V gene are SGHAT and FQNNGV. The V end lost 5 bases, the J end lost 3 bases, and 10 bases lay between the germline ends.

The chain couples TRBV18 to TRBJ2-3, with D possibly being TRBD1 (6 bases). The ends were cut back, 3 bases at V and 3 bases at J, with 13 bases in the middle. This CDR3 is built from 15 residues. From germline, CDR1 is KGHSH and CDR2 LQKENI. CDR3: CASSPVGHTTDTQYF. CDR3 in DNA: TGTGCCAGCTCACCCGTGGGACATACAACAGATACGCAGTATTTT.

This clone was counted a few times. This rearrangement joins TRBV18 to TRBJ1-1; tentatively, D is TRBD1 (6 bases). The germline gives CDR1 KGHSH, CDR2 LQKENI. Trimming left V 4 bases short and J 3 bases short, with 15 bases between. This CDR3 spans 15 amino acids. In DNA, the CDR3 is TGTGCCAGCTCACGAACGGACAGTATGTACACTGAAGCTTTCTTT. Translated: CASSRTDSMYTEAFF.

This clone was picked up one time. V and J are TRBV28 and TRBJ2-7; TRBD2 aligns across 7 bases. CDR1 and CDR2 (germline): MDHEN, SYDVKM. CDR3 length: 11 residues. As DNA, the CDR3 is TGTGGGACTAGGAGCTCCTACGAGCAGTACTTC. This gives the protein CGTRSSYEQYF.

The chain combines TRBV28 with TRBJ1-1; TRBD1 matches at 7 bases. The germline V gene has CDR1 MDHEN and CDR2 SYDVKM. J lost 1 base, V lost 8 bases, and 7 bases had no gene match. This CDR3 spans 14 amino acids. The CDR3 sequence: CASSNTGANTEAFF. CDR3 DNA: TGTGCCAGCTCGAATACAGGGGCGAACACTGAAGCTTTCTTT.

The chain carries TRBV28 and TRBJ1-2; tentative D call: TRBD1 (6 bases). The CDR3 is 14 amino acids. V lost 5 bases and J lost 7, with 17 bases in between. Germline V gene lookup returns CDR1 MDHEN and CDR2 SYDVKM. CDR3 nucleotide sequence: TGTGCCAGCAGTCCCCAGGGGTCTACCATTGGCTACACCTTC. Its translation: CASSPQGSTIGYTF.